One and the same sample provided the 30 T cell receptor beta chains below, sequenced in a study of T-cell memory formation after mild COVID-19. TCRdb ran MiXCR on the 5' RACE reads and lists one entry per CDR3 protein. The sample has roughly 450,000 distinct CDR3 sequences; 15% to 20% are singletons. The specimen sequenced was PBMCs or a T cell subset sorted from them (not recorded which). The receptors derive from a man aged 18 to 30 who had mild COVID-19 (a few samples of this study predate the infection). Cell type and time point are not known.

The V call is TRBV6-2 or TRBV6-3, the J call TRBJ2-7; D might be TRBD1 (6 bases). The V gene's germline CDR1 is MNHEY and CDR2 SVGEGT. This CDR3 is 13 amino acids long. Trimming took off 8 bases at V and 4 bases at J, with 15 bases between the two ends. DNA for the CDR3: TGTGCCAGCCACTCGGGACACCATTACGAGCAGTACGTC. As protein: CASHSGHHYEQYV.

This clonotype was counted a few times. V gene TRBV27 combines with J gene TRBJ2-7, with a tentative D call TRBD1 (6 bases). Germline V gene data show CDR1 as MNHEY and CDR2 as SMNVEV (reference sequence). V shed 6 bases and J shed 0 bases, with 12 bases lying between them. This CDR3 is 14 amino acids long. The CDR3 protein is CASRGAGASYEQYV. The CDR3 coding sequence is TGTGCCAGCAGGGGGGCAGGAGCCTCCTACGAGCAGTACGTC.

The genes are TRBV23-1 and TRBJ2-3, with TRBD2 matching 7 bases. TRBV23-1 is given ORF status, its function remaining uncertain. V was clipped by 4 bases and J by 5 bases; unmatched bases: 18. CDR3 length equals 18 residues. CDR3 loop: CASSPRCMGGLSGDTQYF. The CDR3 DNA sequence: TGCGCCAGCAGTCCCCGATGTATGGGAGGGCTATCCGGAGATACGCAGTATTTT.

This clonotype was counted only a few times. CDR3 in amino acids: CASSYGSPGDTQYF. The CDR3 nucleotides are TGTGCCAGCAGTTACGGTTCCCCAGGGGATACGCAGTATTTT. The chain uses TRBV6-5 and TRBJ2-3, with D possibly TRBD1 on 5 matching bases. The CDR3 is 14 residues long. Germline V lookup: CDR1 MNHEY, CDR2 SVGAGI. V lost 2 bases to trimming and J lost 6 bases, with 12 bases between them.

This clonotype is a singleton in its sample. This chain joins TRBV6-5 and TRBJ2-1; TRBD1 might be the D (5 bases). Germline assignment: CDR1 MNHEY and CDR2 SVGAGI. Trimming cost V 5 bases and J 7 bases, with 12 bases left between them. CDR3 length: 13 residues. This chain's CDR3 is CASSPQGKNEQFF. DNA for the CDR3: TGTGCCAGCAGTCCCCAGGGTAAAAATGAGCAGTTCTTC.

J is TRBJ2-4 and V is TRBV5-1; possibly TRBD1 for D (5 bases). Between the trimmed V and J ends, which lost 5 bases and 8 bases, there was a span of 23 bases. The CDR3 extends over 16 amino acids. The V gene's germline CDR1 is SGHRS and CDR2 YFSETQ. DNA for the CDR3: TGCGCCAGCAGAGAGAGCCTAGGGGCCGGAGTATACATTCAGTACTTC. This codes for CASRESLGAGVYIQYF.

The chain combines TRBV6-4 with TRBJ2-5; TRBD2 might be the D (6 bases). The CDR3 is 14 residues long. V shed 6 bases and J shed 7 bases, with 18 bases lying between them. The V gene's germline CDR1 is MRHNA and CDR2 SNTAGT. DNA of the CDR3: TGTGCCAGCAGCGAAACCGGGGGTTCGGGGACCCAGTACTTC. It codes for CASSETGGSGTQYF.

This clonotype showed up just a few times. This rearrangement joins TRBV7-2 to TRBJ2-3; perhaps TRBD2 as D (5 bases). Germline V gene lookup returns CDR1 SGHTA and CDR2 FQGNSA. Trimming stripped 5 bases from V and 0 bases from J, with 12 bases between. The CDR3 runs 15 residues. The CDR3 nucleotides read TGTGCCAGCAGCCTCCATGGCGGGAGCACAGATACGCAGTATTTT. This sequence encodes CASSLHGGSTDTQYF. Full variable domain (outside the CDR3, taken from reference TRBV7-2 and TRBJ2-3): GAGVSQSPSNKVTEKGKDVELRCDPISGHTALYWYRQSLGQGLEFLIYFQGNSAPDKSGLPSDRFSAERTGGSVSTLTIQRTQQEDSAVYLCASSLHGGSTDTQYFGPGTRLTVL.

The chain recombines TRBV5-1 with TRBJ2-3, with D unresolved. V was clipped by 4 bases and J by 3 bases, with 15 bases between them. Germline CDR1 is SGHRS and CDR2 is YFSETQ. CDR3 length: 15 residues. The CDR3 sequence is CASSRAPSLTDTQYF. As DNA, the CDR3 is TGCGCCAGCAGCCGAGCCCCGAGCCTTACAGATACGCAGTATTTT. The full variable domain, its missing parts supplied by reference TRBV5-1 and TRBJ2-3, is KAGVTQTPRYLIKTRGQQVTLSCSPISGHRSVSWYQQTPGQGLQFLFEYFSETQRNKGNFPGRFSGRQFSNSRSEMNVSTLELGDSALYLCASSRAPSLTDTQYFGPGTRLTVL.

The chain uses TRBV2 and TRBJ1-1, with TRBD1 as a possible D gene (5 bases). Germline V gives CDR1 SNHLY, CDR2 FYNNEI. V lost 11 bases and J 11 bases, leaving 21 bases between the germline ends. The CDR3 runs to 12 residues. The DNA of the CDR3 is TGTGCCGGTAGAGGGGACTTACCGCGGGCTTTCTTT. This encodes CAGRGDLPRAFF.

Only a few counts were recorded for this clonotype. V usage is TRBV7-2 and J usage is TRBJ1-3; D remains unclear. Germline V gives CDR1 SGHTA, CDR2 FQGNSA. V dropped 5 bases and J dropped 3 bases, with 11 bases sitting between them. CDR3 length equals 14 residues. Written as DNA, the CDR3 is TGTGCCAGCAGCGTAAACAGTGATGGAAACACCATATATTTT. Amino acid sequence: CASSVNSDGNTIYF.

This clonotype was detected only a few times. This sequence joins TRBV4-1 and TRBJ2-7; D assignment may be TRBD1 or TRBD2 (5 bases each). This CDR3 has 14 residues. Germline CDR1 and CDR2: MGHRA and YSYEKL. Trimming pared 4 bases from V and 4 bases from J, leaving 14 bases between. The CDR3 DNA follows: TGCGCCAGCAGCCCAACATCCGGGGCTTACGAGCAGTACGTC. Protein product: CASSPTSGAYEQYV.

This clonotype was recorded many times. The chain couples TRBV10-1 to TRBJ2-2, with D unclear. The CDR3 consists of 13 residues. V was cut by 3 bases and J by 1 base, with 3 bases left in between. In germline, CDR1 is WNHNN, CDR2 SYGVQD (reference sequence). CDR3 residues: CASSDQNTGELFF. CDR3 coding DNA: TGCGCCAGCAGTGACCAGAACACCGGGGAGCTGTTTTTT.

This clonotype appeared a single time. This chain joins TRBV11-3 and TRBJ2-3, with D perhaps given as TRBD1 or TRBD2 (5 bases each). The CDR3 totals 12 residues. Germline loops: CDR1 SGHNT, CDR2 YENEEA. Trimming shortened V by 0 bases and J by 13 bases, and 11 bases separated the two germline ends. CDR3 bases: TGTGCCAGCAGCTTAGATGAGGGGCCCAAGTATTTT. Its translation: CASSLDEGPKYF.

The chain employs TRBV4-2 and TRBJ2-1, with unresolved D. Looked up from germline, CDR1 is LGHNA and CDR2 is YNFKEQ. The CDR3 is 17 amino acids. The ends were cut back, 0 bases at V and 5 bases at J, with 17 bases in the middle. DNA of the CDR3: TGTGCCAGCAGCCAAGATTCCAGTCCCCTTCAAAACAATGAGCAGTTCTTC. Its translation: CASSQDSSPLQNNEQFF.

The chain joins TRBV4-3 to TRBJ2-1; perhaps TRBD1 as D (7 bases). V shed 3 bases and J shed 10 bases, with 13 bases lying between them. This CDR3 comprises 13 residues. Germline V gene data show CDR1 as LGHNA and CDR2 as YSLEER. In DNA, the CDR3 is TGCGCCAGCAGCCACGCAGGGGGAGGCGAGCAGTTCTTC. Residues: CASSHAGGGEQFF.

This clonotype was detected a few times. The rearrangement links TRBV5-1 to TRBJ1-5; tentative D call: TRBD1 (5 bases). The V gene lost 2 bases and the J gene lost 3 bases, with 12 bases spanning the gap. The CDR3 runs to 15 residues. CDR1 is SGHRS and CDR2 is YFSETQ in the germline V gene. The CDR3 is CASSFSGGFNQPQHF. The CDR3 nucleotides read TGCGCCAGCAGCTTCTCGGGGGGGTTCAATCAGCCCCAGCATTTT.

There are many counts of this clonotype. This chain uses TRBV20-1 with TRBJ2-4; 11 bases align to TRBD2. The V and J ends lost 1 base and 2 bases, in that order; junction bases with no gene match: 7. In germline, CDR1 is DFQATT, CDR2 SNEGSKA (reference sequence). CDR3 length equals 17 residues. The CDR3 sequence is CSARVIAGGPTKNIQYF. The CDR3 DNA reads as TGCAGTGCTAGAGTAATAGCGGGGGGGCCTACCAAAAACATTCAGTACTTC.

The V and J genes are TRBV7-6 and TRBJ2-7, with a tentative D call TRBD1 (5 bases). This CDR3 has 13 amino acids. The germline V gene encodes CDR1 SGHVS and CDR2 FNYEAQ. V shed 4 bases and J shed 4 bases, with 11 bases lying between them. CDR3 sequence reads: CASSSLKGYEQYF. DNA for the CDR3: TGTGCCAGCAGCTCCTTAAAGGGGTACGAGCAGTACTTC.

This clonotype was recorded a few times. CDR3 region: CASSLLEVANIQYF. The DNA for the CDR3 is TGCGCCAGCAGCTTGCTTGAGGTGGCGAACATTCAGTACTTC. The gene calls are TRBV5-1 and TRBJ2-4; D uncertain. V was pared by 1 base and J by 7 bases, with 12 bases between. Germline-derived CDR1 and CDR2 are SGHRS and YFSETQ. The CDR3 is 14 amino acids.

This clonotype was detected only a few times. The chain uses TRBV11-2 and TRBJ1-4; D may be TRBD1 (6 bases). This CDR3 has 14 residues. CDR1 and CDR2 (germline): SGHAT, FQNNGV. V dropped 10 bases and J dropped 6 bases, with 18 bases sitting between them. CDR3: CATRQALGDEKLFF. Written as DNA, the CDR3 is TGTGCCACGCGACAGGCCCTAGGGGATGAAAAACTGTTTTTT.

This clonotype has more than one count but fewer than ten. The rearrangement links TRBV5-1 to TRBJ2-1; TRBD1 is a possible D gene (5 bases). Germline V gene sequence: CDR1 SGHRS, CDR2 YFSETQ. The CDR3 is 13 amino acids. Trimming took 0 bases from V and 15 from J, leaving 16 bases between them. In nucleotides, the CDR3 is TGCGCCAGCAGCTTGGGGGAACGGACATGGCGGTTCTTC. Its translation: CASSLGERTWRFF.

The chain couples TRBV12-3 or TRBV12-4 to TRBJ1-5; possible D gene TRBD1, 6 bases. The CDR3 runs 14 residues. V dropped 6 bases and J dropped 1 base, with 10 bases sitting between them. This CDR3 is CASRTGQSNQPQHF. The CDR3 coding sequence is TGTGCCAGCAGAACCGGACAGAGCAATCAGCCCCAGCATTTT.

This clonotype was recorded a few times. The J gene is TRBJ1-2, the V gene TRBV7-9; maybe TRBD1 (6 bases). Germline V CDR1 and CDR2: SEHNR, FQNEAQ (reference sequence). V gave up 5 bases and J gave up 3 bases, with 16 bases separating them. This CDR3 has 15 amino acids. CDR3 nucleotides: TGTGCCAGCAGCCCTAGGACCGAGGGGGACTATGGCTACACCTTC. It specifies CASSPRTEGDYGYTF.

There are a few counts of this clonotype. The rearrangement links TRBV15 to TRBJ1-4; D call uncertain. Per the germline V gene, CDR1 is LNHNV and CDR2 is YYDKDF (reference sequence). V lost 1 base and J lost 0, with 6 bases in between. The CDR3 sequence is 15 residues long. CDR3 region: CATSRVAATNEKLFF. In DNA form, the CDR3 reads TGTGCCACCAGCAGAGTTGCCGCAACTAATGAAAAACTGTTTTTT.

The rearrangement uses TRBV5-6 and TRBJ2-1; 7 bases map to TRBD2. V lost 3 bases and J lost 3; bases outside the gene matches: 9. The CDR3 totals 16 residues. Germline V gene lookup returns CDR1 SGHDT and CDR2 YYEEEE. The CDR3 DNA sequence: TGTGCCAGCAGCTCAAATACACGGGGGGACTACAATGAGCAGTTCTTC. It yields the protein CASSSNTRGDYNEQFF.

This clonotype was detected only a few times. V is TRBV24-1 and J is TRBJ2-3; the match to TRBD1 covers 9 bases. The CDR3 has 15 amino acids. V shed 3 bases, J shed 6 bases, and the junction held 6 bases outside the gene matches. Germline lookup yields CDR1 KGHDR and CDR2 SFDVKD. Written as DNA, the CDR3 is TGTGCCACCAGTGATCTGGGACAGGGAGCGGATACGCAGTATTTT. Its translation is CATSDLGQGADTQYF.

This clonotype was picked up a small number of times. The CDR3, as DNA: TGCGCCAGCAGCCCACCCGATTACAATGAGCAGTTCTTC. Protein sequence: CASSPPDYNEQFF. The V gene is TRBV5-1, the J gene TRBJ2-1; D is ambiguous. V was shortened by 4 bases and J by 4 bases, with 9 bases between the two germline ends. Germline assignment: CDR1 SGHRS and CDR2 YFSETQ. The CDR3 extends over 13 amino acids.

V and J are TRBV4-2 and TRBJ1-3; tentative D call: TRBD1 (6 bases). CDR1 and CDR2 from the germline V gene are LGHNA and YNFKEQ. V lost 4 bases, J lost 0 bases, and 13 bases lay in between. There are 16 residues in the CDR3. CDR3 nucleotides: TGTGCCAGCAGCCGAGCACAGGGTGCCTCTGGAAACACCATATATTTT. Protein product: CASSRAQGASGNTIYF.

This clonotype was seen a few times. This rearrangement joins TRBV4-1 to TRBJ2-2, with a possible D match to TRBD1 (6 bases). Germline loops: CDR1 MGHRA, CDR2 YSYEKL. The V end lost 7 bases, the J end lost 3 bases, and 12 bases lay between the germline ends. This CDR3 has 14 amino acids. The CDR3 DNA is TGCGCCAGCAATTGGGGGCCCTACACCGGGGAGCTGTTTTTT. The encoded protein is CASNWGPYTGELFF.